Listed here is a single T cell receptor beta chain. This sample is drawn from a study of beta chain features in type 1 diabetes. Germline V CDR1 and CDR2: SNHLY, FYNNEI. The V gene lost 3 bases and the J gene lost 7 bases, with 10 bases spanning the gap. CDR3 length: 13 amino acids. Every bit of the isolated RNA underwent reverse transcription, so sequencing read expressed TCRB transcripts. This table comes from immunoSEQ multiplex PCR, and its TCRdb copy is limited to in-frame clones, with some not included. In the table there are about 450,000 clones, 9.5% to 12% of which are singletons. The TCR was taken from a woman younger than 30 in good health. Input material: naive CD4+ T cells from blood. The chain uses TRBV2 and TRBJ2-1; D is undetermined. The CDR3 spells CASSDEVGNEQFF. CDR3 DNA: TGTGCCAGCAGTGATGAGGTCGGGAATGAGCAGTTCTTC.